The 24 T cell receptor beta chains reported below all come from one sample, sequenced in a study of blood T cell repertoires in COVID-19. The protocol was immunoSEQ multiplex PCR, while the TCRdb copy is restricted to in-frame clones and leaves out a portion. The table shows fewer than 65,000 clones, with around 85% occurring only once. The sequenced sample was peripheral blood. Receptor source: a human donor in a cohort sampled during active COVID-19.

This clone has only one observation. The V call is TRBV10-2, the J call TRBJ1-6; 8 bases line up with TRBD1. The CDR3 runs to 14 residues. Losses at the gene ends were 3 bases for V and 13 bases for J; bases not matched to a gene: 8. Germline lookup yields CDR1 WSHSY and CDR2 SAAADI. CDR3 in DNA: TGCGCCAGCAGTGATGGACAGGGCGTCGTCCCCCTCCACTTT. Translated: CASSDGQGVVPLHF.

V usage is TRBV25-1 and J usage is TRBJ1-6; 7 bases are shared with TRBD1. Trimming removed 7 bases from V and 9 bases from J; junction bases left unmatched: 6. This CDR3 has 13 amino acids. The germline CDR1 and CDR2 sequences are MGHDK and SYGVNS. CDR3 loop: CASTLTGSSPLHF. Written as DNA, the CDR3 is TGTGCCAGCACCTTGACAGGGAGTTCACCCCTCCACTTT.

The J gene is TRBJ1-2, the V gene TRBV27, with a tentative D call TRBD1 (5 bases). Trimming took off 0 bases at V and 7 bases at J, with 12 bases between the two ends. Germline V gives CDR1 MNHEY, CDR2 SMNVEV (reference sequence). The CDR3 totals 14 residues. Here the CDR3 reads CASSLSSGGSGYTF. Here the CDR3 DNA reads TGTGCCAGCAGTTTATCTTCGGGGGGGAGTGGCTACACCTTC.

V is TRBV30 and J is TRBJ2-1, with a tentative D call TRBD2 (6 bases). The germline gives CDR1 GTSNPN, CDR2 SVGIG (reference sequence). V lost 4 bases and J 7 bases, leaving 14 bases between the germline ends. This CDR3 region has 13 residues. The DNA for the CDR3 is TGTGCCTGGATTGGGCAGGGAGGTAATGAGCAGTTCTTC. It translates to CAWIGQGGNEQFF. Using reference TRBV30 and TRBJ2-1 for the parts outside the CDR3, the full variable domain is SQTIHQWPATLVQPVGSPLSLECTVEGTSNPNLYWYRQAAGRGLQLLFYSVGIGQISSEVPQNLSASRPQDRQFILSSKKLLLSDSGFYLCAWIGQGGNEQFFGPGTRLTVL.

The chain employs TRBV29-1 and TRBJ1-2; D call uncertain. Germline CDR1 is SQVTM and CDR2 is ANQGSEA. V lost 1 base, J lost 8 bases, and 20 bases lay in between. This CDR3 region has 15 residues. CDR3: CSVEAPTRVRRGYTF. The CDR3 DNA follows: TGCAGCGTTGAAGCACCTACGAGGGTGCGGAGGGGCTACACCTTC.

This clone was seen a single time. The chain has TRBV12-3 or TRBV12-4 and TRBJ2-5; the match to TRBD2 covers 8 bases. This CDR3 spans 13 amino acids. V was clipped by 6 bases and J by 5 bases; unmatched bases: 5. Here the CDR3 reads CASRSGGAETQYF. The CDR3 coding sequence is TGTGCCAGCAGGAGCGGGGGTGCTGAGACCCAGTACTTC.

The chain links TRBV21-1 to TRBJ1-1. TRBV21-1 is described as a pseudogene. The CDR3 loop spans 15 amino acids. The CDR3 sequence is CASSKGRRENTEAFF. The DNA of the CDR3 is TGTGCCAGCAGCAAAGGGCGGCGGGAAAACACTGAAGCTTTCTTT.

This clone was seen a handful of times. The chain links TRBV6-2 or TRBV6-3 to TRBJ1-1, with no clear D. This CDR3 region has 13 residues. Germline V gene data show CDR1 as MNHEY and CDR2 as SVGEGT. V lost 4 bases and J lost 9, with 15 bases in between. The CDR3 sequence is CASSSPRQPKAFF. Written as DNA, the CDR3 is TGTGCCAGCAGTTCCCCCAGGCAGCCCAAAGCTTTCTTT.

This clone was observed a single time. This rearrangement joins TRBV6-6 to TRBJ1-4; possible D gene TRBD1, 5 bases. The length of the CDR3 is 14 residues. V gave up 2 bases and J gave up 8 bases, with 12 bases separating them. The germline CDR1 and CDR2 sequences are MNHNY and SVGAGI (reference sequence). This chain's CDR3 is CASSYGQGWEKLFF. The CDR3 DNA follows: TGTGCCAGCAGTTACGGGCAGGGTTGGGAAAAACTGTTTTTT.

V gene TRBV12-3 or TRBV12-4 combines with J gene TRBJ1-2, with 7 bases lining up with TRBD1. The CDR3 consists of 13 residues. V shed 3 bases and J 7 bases; nucleotides not matched to a gene: 5. CDR3 loop: CASSFQGVSGYTF. The CDR3 nucleotides are TGTGCCAGCAGTTTCCAGGGGGTGAGTGGCTACACCTTC.

The V and J genes are TRBV11-1 and TRBJ2-7, with TRBD1 identical over 9 bases. V trimming: 4 bases; J trimming: 4 bases; junction bases outside the gene matches: 8. This CDR3 is 15 amino acids long. In germline, CDR1 is SGHAT, CDR2 FQDESV (reference sequence). The CDR3, as DNA: TGTGCCAGCAGCTCCTACGGACAGGGGATTTACGAGCAGTACTTC. As protein: CASSSYGQGIYEQYF. Variable domain in full (rest from reference TRBV11-1 and TRBJ2-7): EAEVAQSPRYKITEKSQAVAFWCDPISGHATLYWYRQILGQGPELLVQFQDESVVDDSQLPKDRFSAERLKGVDSTLKIQPAELGDSAMYLCASSSYGQGIYEQYFGPGTRLTVT.

The chain has TRBV11-3 and TRBJ2-5, with D tentatively TRBD1 (5 bases). CDR1 and CDR2 (germline): SGHNT, YENEEA. The CDR3 spans 15 residues. Trimming stripped 0 bases from V and 4 bases from J, with 12 bases between. DNA for the CDR3: TGTGCCAGCAGCTTAGAGGGGCTGGGTTCAGAGACCCAGTACTTC. This sequence encodes CASSLEGLGSETQYF.

The chain has TRBV27 and TRBJ1-1, with D unresolved. Per the germline V gene, CDR1 is MNHEY and CDR2 is SMNVEV (reference sequence). The CDR3 extends over 14 amino acids. V shed 5 bases and J shed 1 base, with 11 bases lying between them. The CDR3 nucleotides read TGTGCCAGCAGTCCGAGGGTCGGGAACACTGAAGCTTTCTTT. Protein product: CASSPRVGNTEAFF.

This clone turned up a few times. The chain carries TRBV29-1 and TRBJ2-7; 10 bases are shared with TRBD2. CDR1 and CDR2 (germline): SQVTM, ANQGSEA. The CDR3 has 14 amino acids. V was pared by 5 bases and J by 2 bases, with 6 bases of the junction left unmatched. The CDR3 sequence: CSVRSSGGPYEQYF. DNA of the CDR3: TGCAGCGTTAGGTCTAGCGGGGGCCCCTACGAGCAGTACTTC.

The chain uses TRBV7-6 and TRBJ2-1; tentative D call: TRBD1 (5 bases). The germline V gene encodes CDR1 SGHVS and CDR2 FNYEAQ. This CDR3 is 15 amino acids long. Trimming cost V 5 bases and J 1 base, with 12 bases left between them. The CDR3 region has the DNA TGTGCCAGCAGCCCACAGGAGTCTTCCTACAATGAGCAGTTCTTC. Translation: CASSPQESSYNEQFF.

The V and J genes are TRBV9 and TRBJ2-2; D is undetermined. The CDR3 covers 16 residues. Trimming removed 4 bases from V and 6 bases from J, with 19 bases in between. The germline gives CDR1 SGDLS, CDR2 YYNGEE. The CDR3 DNA follows: TGTGCCAGCAGCCTCGACTCCGGCAGCGTGGCCGGGGAGCTGTTTTTT. Protein sequence: CASSLDSGSVAGELFF.

V gene TRBV5-1 combines with J gene TRBJ2-3, with 7 bases that match TRBD2. Germline CDR1 SGHRS, CDR2 YFSETQ. The CDR3 has 14 amino acids. Trimming took 5 bases from V and 3 from J; bases not matched to a gene: 6. The CDR3 DNA is TGCGCCAGCAGGCCCCGCGGGGGAACAGATACGCAGTATTTT. Its translation: CASRPRGGTDTQYF.

The chain recombines TRBV2 with TRBJ1-2; D is unresolved. The V gene lost 7 bases and the J gene lost 10 bases, with 19 bases spanning the gap. The CDR3 covers 13 residues. In germline, CDR1 is SNHLY, CDR2 FYNNEI. The CDR3 DNA sequence: TGTGCCAGCACCCTGGACGAGGGCATTGCCTACACCTTC. This translates into CASTLDEGIAYTF. Full variable domain (missing parts from reference TRBV2 and TRBJ1-2): EPEVTQTPSHQVTQMGQEVILRCVPISNHLYFYWYRQILGQKVEFLVSFYNNEISEKSEIFDDQFSVERPDGSNFTLKIRSTKLEDSAMYFCASTLDEGIAYTFGSGTRLTVV.

V usage is TRBV6-1 and J usage is TRBJ1-5; D may be TRBD1 (6 bases). Trimming cost V 1 base and J 1 base, with 20 bases left between them. Germline assignment: CDR1 MNHNS and CDR2 SASEGT. The CDR3 has 19 residues. The CDR3 loop is CASSEERVTGRRSNQPQHF. In DNA, the CDR3 is TGTGCCAGCAGTGAAGAGAGGGTGACAGGCCGAAGGAGCAATCAGCCCCAGCATTTT.

The V call is TRBV7-2, the J call TRBJ2-3; TRBD2 matches at 9 bases. V lost 7 bases to trimming and J lost 1 base; unmatched junction nucleotides: 15. The germline V gene has CDR1 SGHTA and CDR2 FQGNSA. The CDR3 is made up of 18 amino acids. CDR3 protein: CASTGRRGGDSGTDTQYF. In DNA, the CDR3 is TGTGCCAGCACGGGCCGGCGGGGGGGTGACTCGGGCACAGATACGCAGTATTTT.

The genes are TRBV18 and TRBJ2-1; a weak D match, TRBD2 (5 bases). Germline values: CDR1 KGHSH, CDR2 LQKENI. The CDR3 covers 14 residues. Trimming left V 4 bases short and J 3 bases short, with 10 bases between. The CDR3 spells CASSQTGNYNEQFF. The CDR3 region has the DNA TGTGCCAGCTCACAAACGGGGAACTACAATGAGCAGTTCTTC.

This clone was observed once. CDR3 sequence reads: CASSFRVQPQHF. The CDR3 nucleotides are TGTGCCAGCAGTTTTCGGGTTCAGCCCCAGCATTTT. The chain has TRBV12-3 or TRBV12-4 and TRBJ1-5, with D uncertain. V dropped 3 bases and J dropped 6 bases, with 6 bases sitting between them. The CDR3 sequence is 12 residues long.

The V gene is TRBV5-1, the J gene TRBJ2-3, with a possible D match to TRBD2 (5 bases). CDR3 length: 16 amino acids. The V end was cut by 0 bases, the J end by 2 bases, with 13 bases between. CDR1 and CDR2 (germline): SGHRS, YFSETQ. CDR3 sequence reads: CASSLGAGGHTDTQYF. The CDR3 nucleotides read TGCGCCAGCAGCTTGGGGGCAGGAGGTCACACAGATACGCAGTATTTT. The full variable domain, with the rest looked up from reference TRBV5-1 and TRBJ2-3, is KAGVTQTPRYLIKTRGQQVTLSCSPISGHRSVSWYQQTPGQGLQFLFEYFSETQRNKGNFPGRFSGRQFSNSRSEMNVSTLELGDSALYLCASSLGAGGHTDTQYFGPGTRLTVL.

The chain is built from TRBV28 and TRBJ2-3; D possibly corresponds to TRBD1 (5 bases). Germline CDR1 reads MDHEN; CDR2 reads SYDVKM. The CDR3 loop spans 17 amino acids. V was clipped by 6 bases and J by 0 bases, with 19 bases between them. In DNA, the CDR3 is TGTGCCAGCAGCCCGTCCCAAGGGGTAGCTAGCACAGATACGCAGTATTTT. Translating gives CASSPSQGVASTDTQYF.